This passage covers 24 T cell receptor beta chains from one sample sequenced in a study of early T cells in non-severe SARS-CoV-2 infection. TCRdb fed the 5' RACE reads into MiXCR, producing one record per CDR3 protein. The sample consists of tens of thousands of distinct CDR3 sequences, roughly 17% of them appearing once. The sequencing used whole blood, collected at baseline. These receptors originate from an adult who was a healthcare worker with PCR-confirmed SARS-CoV-2 infection or an uninfected control (not recorded which).

At least ten counts were recorded for this clonotype. This chain uses TRBV9 with TRBJ2-2; the match to TRBD1 covers 8 bases. Germline lookup yields CDR1 SGDLS and CDR2 YYNGEE. V was pared by 4 bases and J by 3 bases, with 8 bases of the junction left unmatched. The CDR3 runs to 16 residues. The CDR3 DNA follows: TGTGCCAGCAGCTCAGACCAGGGGGCGTACACCGGGGAGCTGTTTTTT. Its protein product is CASSSDQGAYTGELFF.

This clonotype was counted only a few times. V and J are TRBV7-9 and TRBJ1-4; D may be TRBD1 (5 bases). The CDR3 extends over 16 amino acids. V gave up 3 bases and J gave up 8 bases, with 19 bases separating them. Per germline, CDR1 SEHNR and CDR2 FQNEAQ (reference sequence). The CDR3 region has the DNA TGTGCCAGCAGCTTGCAGCGGGGCGCGGGGGGAGAAAAACTGTTTTTT. Translating it yields CASSLQRGAGGEKLFF.

This clonotype appeared many times. J is TRBJ2-1 and V is TRBV20-1, with TRBD2 as a possible D gene (5 bases). Germline loops: CDR1 DFQATT, CDR2 SNEGSKA (reference sequence). The CDR3 is 14 residues long. Trimming shortened V by 3 bases and J by 2 bases, and 11 bases separated the two germline ends. CDR3 loop: CSARKRPTYNEQFF. CDR3 coding DNA: TGCAGTGCTAGGAAGCGGCCTACCTACAATGAGCAGTTCTTC.

This clonotype was observed a single time. Relative to the germline gene, one junction end is altered; a read error may explain this. This rearrangement joins TRBV12-3 or TRBV12-4 to TRBJ2-1; D might be TRBD2 (6 bases). This CDR3 contains 15 residues. The CDR3: CASRTRGNSYNEQSF. CDR3 sequence (DNA): TGTGCCAGCAGGACTAGGGGAAACTCCTACAATGAGCAGTCCTTC.

This chain links TRBV11-2 with TRBJ2-1, with TRBD2 matching 10 bases. The CDR3 covers 15 residues. Germline V CDR1 and CDR2: SGHAT, FQNNGV. The ends lost 4 bases at V and 5 bases at J; junction bases unmatched: 5. The CDR3 protein is CASSSGTSADNEQFF. CDR3 nucleotide sequence: TGTGCCAGCAGCTCCGGGACTAGCGCAGACAATGAGCAGTTCTTC.

A remark on this clonotype: At one end, the junction sequence differs from germline, possibly due to a read error. The chain employs TRBV7-7 and TRBJ2-3; D not certain. Germline V gene data show CDR1 as SSHAT and CDR2 as FNYEAQ (reference sequence). The length of the CDR3 is 13 residues. CDR3 sequence (DNA): TGTGCCGGCAGCTCCTCTAGGTCAGATACGCAGTATTTT. Residues: CAGSSSRSDTQYF.

This sequence joins TRBV7-6 and TRBJ2-7; D is tentatively TRBD1 or TRBD2 (5 bases each). The germline CDR1 and CDR2 sequences are SGHVS and FNYEAQ. V gave up 1 base and J gave up 2 bases, with 9 bases separating them. The CDR3 is 14 amino acids. Here the CDR3 DNA reads TGTGCCAGCAGCTTAGACCGAGGGGCCTACGAGCAGTACTTC. Protein sequence: CASSLDRGAYEQYF. Full variable domain (remainder filled in from reference TRBV7-6 and TRBJ2-7): GAGVSQSPRYKVTKRGQDVALRCDPISGHVSLYWYRQALGQGPEFLTYFNYEAQQDKSGLPNDRFSAERPEGSISTLTIQRTEQRDSAMYRCASSLDRGAYEQYFGPGTRLTVT.

CDR3 sequence reads: CAWSVLEELFF. The CDR3 bases are TGTGCCTGGAGTGTACTAGAGGAGCTGTTTTTT. The chain links TRBV30 to TRBJ2-2, with D perhaps TRBD2 (5 bases). The CDR3 covers 11 residues. V was trimmed by 0 bases and J by 10 bases, leaving 6 bases between them. Germline V gives CDR1 GTSNPN, CDR2 SVGIG (reference sequence).

The chain joins TRBV18 to TRBJ1-2; D unclear. The CDR3 is 13 residues long. Germline V lookup: CDR1 KGHSH, CDR2 LQKENI. V shed 2 bases and J shed 6 bases, with 10 bases lying between them. CDR3 sequence reads: CASSPTDYHGYTF. The CDR3 DNA is TGTGCCAGCTCACCAACAGATTATCATGGCTACACCTTC. Drawing the rest from reference TRBV18 and TRBJ1-2, the complete variable domain is NAGVMQNPRHLVRRRGQEARLRCSPMKGHSHVYWYRQLPEEGLKFMVYLQKENIIDESGMPKERFSAEFPKEGPSILRIQQVVRGDSAAYFCASSPTDYHGYTFGSGTRLTVV.

The table lists this clonotype with many counts. The rearrangement joins TRBV12-3 or TRBV12-4 to TRBJ2-2; possible D gene TRBD1, 6 bases. The CDR3 consists of 15 residues. Trimming took off 6 bases at V and 0 bases at J, with 11 bases between the two ends. The CDR3 nucleotides are TGTGCCAGCAGCAGTGACAGGACGAACACCGGGGAGCTGTTTTTT. The encoded protein is CASSSDRTNTGELFF.

The chain employs TRBV12-3 or TRBV12-4 and TRBJ2-7; either TRBD1 or TRBD2 may fit D (5 bases each). This CDR3 spans 15 amino acids. Trimming took off 2 bases at V and 0 bases at J, with 11 bases between the two ends. CDR3 region: CASSLRGASSYEQYF. The CDR3 region has the DNA TGTGCCAGCAGTTTAAGAGGGGCTAGCTCCTACGAGCAGTACTTC.

This clonotype was detected many times. The chain joins TRBV3-1 to TRBJ2-4; the D gene is possibly TRBD2 (5 bases). Germline V gives CDR1 LGHDT, CDR2 YNNKEL (reference sequence). Trimming left V 1 base short and J 1 base short, with 8 bases between. The CDR3 spans 15 residues. CDR3 sequence reads: CASSQVSGAKNIQYF. CDR3 sequence (DNA): TGTGCCAGCAGCCAAGTTTCGGGGGCCAAAAACATTCAGTACTTC.

This clonotype has a handful of counts. This rearrangement joins TRBV20-1 to TRBJ1-2, with D tentatively TRBD1 (6 bases). The CDR3 runs 12 residues. CDR1 is DFQATT and CDR2 is SNEGSKA in the germline V gene (reference sequence). V lost 4 bases and J lost 5, with 11 bases in between. CDR3 sequence: CSATRGDYGYTF. DNA of the CDR3: TGCAGTGCTACTAGGGGGGATTATGGCTACACCTTC.

This chain links TRBV7-3 with TRBJ2-1; D possibly matches TRBD1 or TRBD2 (5 bases each). Germline V gives CDR1 SGHTA, CDR2 FQGTGA. Trimming stripped 1 base from V and 8 bases from J, with 9 bases between. The CDR3 is made up of 13 amino acids. The DNA for the CDR3 is TGTGCCAGCAGCTTAAGTTTGGGGGATGAGCAGTTCTTC. Encoded protein: CASSLSLGDEQFF.

This clonotype was recorded many times. The V gene is TRBV28, the J gene TRBJ1-1, with D perhaps matching TRBD1 (5 bases). Looked up from germline, CDR1 is MDHEN and CDR2 is SYDVKM. The CDR3 contains 11 residues. Trimming pared 5 bases from V and 8 bases from J, leaving 9 bases between. The DNA of the CDR3 is TGTGCCAGCAGTCCAGGGACCGAAGCTTTCTTT. It is translated as CASSPGTEAFF. The variable domain in full, with the rest retrieved from reference TRBV28 and TRBJ1-1, is DVKVTQSSRYLVKRTGEKVFLECVQDMDHENMFWYRQDPGLGLRLIYFSYDVKMKEKGDIPEGYSVSREKKERFSLILESASTNQTSMYLCASSPGTEAFFGQGTRLTVV.

This clonotype showed up just a few times. The CDR3 sequence is CASSPNPYSGDGTQYF. The CDR3 nucleotides read TGTGCCAGCAGCCCTAACCCTTACAGTGGGGATGGGACCCAGTACTTC. This chain joins TRBV11-2 and TRBJ2-5; D unclear. The CDR3 spans 16 residues. From germline, CDR1 is SGHAT and CDR2 FQNNGV. Trimming took 5 bases from V and 7 from J, leaving 23 bases between them.

The chain couples TRBV3-1 to TRBJ2-1; D is uncertain. CDR3 length: 17 amino acids. The ends were cut back, 3 bases at V and 0 bases at J, with 15 bases in the middle. The germline gives CDR1 LGHDT, CDR2 YNNKEL (reference sequence). The CDR3 here is CASSHTCFPCSYNEQFF. The CDR3 bases are TGTGCCAGCAGCCACACCTGTTTCCCCTGCTCCTACAATGAGCAGTTCTTC.

This clonotype occurred a few times. The V call is TRBV28, the J call TRBJ2-7; D may be TRBD1 (6 bases). The CDR3 contains 14 residues. The V gene's germline CDR1 is MDHEN and CDR2 SYDVKM. V dropped 4 bases and J dropped 0 bases, with 10 bases sitting between them. Written as DNA, the CDR3 is TGTGCCAGCAGTTCAGGACAGCGCTCCTACGAGCAGTACTTC. Translated: CASSSGQRSYEQYF.

In this sample, this clonotype turned up many times. The rearrangement uses TRBV2 and TRBJ1-1; D gene ambiguous. This CDR3 has 12 residues. Germline V CDR1 and CDR2: SNHLY, FYNNEI. Trimming stripped 0 bases from V and 8 bases from J, with 7 bases between. The DNA for the CDR3 is TGTGCCAGCAGTGAAGCGTATGGGGAAGCTTTCTTT. Encoded protein: CASSEAYGEAFF.

This clonotype has at least ten counts. The V call is TRBV7-2, the J call TRBJ2-3, with 7 nucleotides matching TRBD2. This CDR3 spans 15 amino acids. The V and J ends lost 6 bases and 2 bases, in that order; junction bases with no gene match: 8. CDR1 and CDR2 from the germline V gene are SGHTA and FQGNSA. CDR3 residues: CASRYREEITDTQYF. CDR3 DNA sequence: TGTGCCAGCAGGTACCGGGAGGAGATCACAGATACGCAGTATTTT. Looking up the rest from reference TRBV7-2 and TRBJ2-3 gives the full variable domain: GAGVSQSPSNKVTEKGKDVELRCDPISGHTALYWYRQSLGQGLEFLIYFQGNSAPDKSGLPSDRFSAERTGGSVSTLTIQRTQQEDSAVYLCASRYREEITDTQYFGPGTRLTVL.

The chain links TRBV20-1 to TRBJ2-7; 12 bases fit TRBD2. Germline CDR1 DFQATT, CDR2 SNEGSKA (reference sequence). The CDR3 is 16 residues long. The V and J ends lost 5 bases and 1 base, in that order; junction bases with no gene match: 9. The CDR3, as DNA: TGCAGTGCTGACTCCTTTCTAGCGGGAGGGTCCTACGAGCAGTACTTC. Residues: CSADSFLAGGSYEQYF.

This clonotype was observed a few times. The genes are TRBV7-2 and TRBJ2-3, with a tentative D call TRBD1 (5 bases). This CDR3 is 17 amino acids long. V was pared by 1 base and J by 2 bases, with 16 bases between. Germline CDR1 reads SGHTA; CDR2 reads FQGNSA. CDR3 in DNA: TGTGCCAGCAGCTTAGACTACAGGCTAAGGCCCACAGATACGCAGTATTTT. Protein: CASSLDYRLRPTDTQYF.

This chain joins TRBV4-1 and TRBJ2-1; D not resolved. V lost 0 bases and J lost 0, with 12 bases in between. CDR3 length: 17 residues. Germline assignment: CDR1 MGHRA and CDR2 YSYEKL. CDR3 sequence: CASSQDVDSASYNEQFF. The DNA for the CDR3 is TGCGCCAGCAGCCAAGATGTAGACTCTGCCTCCTACAATGAGCAGTTCTTC.

In its sample, this clonotype was seen a few times. This rearrangement joins TRBV12-3 or TRBV12-4 to TRBJ1-2, with D uncertain. The V end lost 3 bases, the J end lost 8 bases, and 16 bases lay between the germline ends. The CDR3 spans 14 residues. CDR3 coding DNA: TGTGCCAGCAGTTTGTCTCTTGGAGGCCGGGGCTACACCTTC. Translated, it gives CASSLSLGGRGYTF.